The T cell receptor (beta chain) described here comes from a study of control samples from healthy donors and cancer patients. Germline lookup yields CDR1 LGHDT and CDR2 YNNKEL (reference sequence). The ends were cut back, 5 bases at V and 6 bases at J, with 10 bases in the middle. This CDR3 has 12 residues. This clone was counted once. Assay: immunoSEQ multiplex PCR; the TCRdb copy retains only in-frame clones and omits some. The profile shows some 90,000 clones, about 89% of them singletons. Sequenced input: blood. This clonotype was obtained from a woman aged 25 to 39 in good health. The chain uses TRBV3-1 (or the pseudogene TRBV3-2) and TRBJ2-5, with D hard to call. As DNA, the CDR3 is TGTGCCAGCAGCTTTACCCCTCAGACCCAGTACTTC. It is translated as CASSFTPQTQYF.